This T cell receptor (beta chain) came from a study of CD8+ T cells in alopecia areata (dated 2018 in TCRdb). Context from the whole study: The treated patients took part in an open-label pilot trial in which moderate-to-severe alopecia areata was treated with oral tofacitinib at 5 to 10 mg twice daily. Patients stayed on tofacitinib for 6 to 18 months and then had 6 months of follow-up off drug so that delayed response and recurrence could be assessed. In both human patients and the C3H/HeJ mouse model, the study applied high-throughput TCRbeta sequencing to look at T cell clonal expansion in alopecia areata. For the treated patients, the SALT score, which quantifies what percentage of scalp surface area is affected, served as the measure of disease severity. Biopsies were taken from tofacitinib-treated patients at baseline and at 4 and 24 weeks of treatment, and a later scalp biopsy was taken in several of the tofacitinib-treated patients. Human TCRbeta sequencing covered scalp tissue and sorted CD4+ and CD8+ peripheral blood T cells from patchy and totalis/universalis alopecia areata patients and healthy controls. Clonality in the scalp was compared among normal scalp (n=4), patchy alopecia areata scalp (n=8), and alopecia totalis/universalis scalp (n=8). Amplification of TCRbeta CDR3 regions was done by immunoSEQ multiplex PCR using 35 Vbeta forward primers and 13 Jbeta reverse primers. RNA came from the PAXgene miRNA kit for fixed scalp, the miRNeasy kit for PBMCs, and the RNeasy kit for mouse skin.

The research as a whole found: Lesional scalp, especially in alopecia totalis/universalis, showed higher clonality and more expanded CD8+ clones than normal scalp, suggesting antigenic drive. Resident alphabeta T cells in normal human skin are also sequenced, complicating scalp TCR repertoire analysis, unlike mouse skin dominated by gammadelta T cells. Compared with mice, TCR sequences shared between patients were less clear, possibly partly because of HLA diversity across the patient population. Many expanded lesional clones were found to persist in scalp and blood during tofacitinib treatment, and relapse after treatment cessation may be partly explained by this persistence. The treated cohort was small, with a single nonresponder, so links between baseline CD8+ expansion and response need larger studies. Tofacitinib significantly decreased scalp clonality and the number of expanded CD8+ clones among the top 100 scalp clones.

The library came from the immunoSEQ multiplex PCR assay. RNA was extracted from all samples and reverse transcribed into cDNA, which served as template for TCR sequencing. First-strand cDNA was synthesized using SuperScript III with a 2:1 mix of oligo-dT and random hexamers. A synthetic immune receptor repertoire was used to gauge amplification bias, and whatever bias remained was removed computationally. Per the original workflow: Raw reads were preprocessed for error removal, and CDR3 was defined according to IMGT conventions as running from the conserved cysteine to phenylalanine. To get clonality, Shannon entropy was normalized by log2 of the number of productive unique TCRs and the result was subtracted from 1. Whether scalp clones were CD4 or CD8 was inferred by matching scalp TCRbeta sequences against CD4 and CD8 repertoires sorted from blood. Held by TCRdb, this immuneACCESS table contains in-frame sequences only and omits some clones. Under half of the omission traces to an unresolved V gene where checked; the cause of the rest is unknown. V and J calls and clone size are as listed in that table; D and trimming were resolved from the DNA. This sample holds over 150,000 clones; 60% were observed only once. About 0.69% of the sample comes from the top ten.

The CDR3, from cysteine to phenylalanine, totals 16 residues. Just CDR3 DNA is preserved here, 48 bases in frame from base 1. Sequences MGHDK (CDR1) and SYGVNS (CDR2) are obtained from the germline V gene. The junction carries 15 bases between V and J, which are trimmed by 6 bases and 1 base respectively. The sample's time point, from its label and the paper: less than five weeks on oral tofacitinib. What this sample's treatment or condition label stands for: oral pan-JAK inhibitor, 5-10 mg twice daily. Lesional scalp punch biopsies and peripheral blood were obtained from alopecia areata patients. PBMCs were isolated by density centrifugation and stained for CD3, CD4 and CD8, after which CD4+ and CD8+ T cells were sorted on a FACSAria. Turning to this clone: Its antigen remains undetermined. No base qualities exist here, and no much larger clone lies one base off it.

The chain employs TRBV25-1 and TRBJ2-2, and the D gene may be TRBD1, 5 bases matching. The specimen was CD4+ T cells sorted from blood, collected at week 4, from a patient treated with tofacitinib. The TCR comes from a human donor with alopecia areata. The CDR3 corresponds to CASSRRVGRNTGELFF. The sequenced DNA: TGTGCCAGCAGCCGCAGGGTTGGTAGGAACACCGGGGAGCTGTTTTTT.